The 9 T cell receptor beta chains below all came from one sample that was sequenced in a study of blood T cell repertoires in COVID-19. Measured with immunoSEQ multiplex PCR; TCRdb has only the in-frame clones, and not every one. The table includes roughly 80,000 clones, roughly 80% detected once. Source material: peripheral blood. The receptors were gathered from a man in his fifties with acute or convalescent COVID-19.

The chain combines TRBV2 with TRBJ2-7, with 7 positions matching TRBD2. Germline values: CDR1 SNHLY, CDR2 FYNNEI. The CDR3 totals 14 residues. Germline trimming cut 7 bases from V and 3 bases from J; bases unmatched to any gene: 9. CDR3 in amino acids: CASNYGDYLYEQYF. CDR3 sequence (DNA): TGTGCCAGCAATTATGGGGACTATCTCTACGAGCAGTACTTC.

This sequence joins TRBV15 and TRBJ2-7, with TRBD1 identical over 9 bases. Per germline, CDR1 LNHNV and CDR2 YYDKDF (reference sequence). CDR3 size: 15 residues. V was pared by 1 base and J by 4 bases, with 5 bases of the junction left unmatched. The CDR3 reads CATSRGGTGLYEQYF. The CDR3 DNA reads TGTGCCACCAGCAGAGGCGGGACAGGGCTTTACGAGCAGTACTTC. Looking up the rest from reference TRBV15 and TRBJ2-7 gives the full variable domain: DAMVIQNPRYQVTQFGKPVTLSCSQTLNHNVMYWYQQKSSQAPKLLFHYYDKDFNNEADTPDNFQSRRPNTSFCFLDIRSPGLGDTAMYLCATSRGGTGLYEQYFGPGTRLTVT.

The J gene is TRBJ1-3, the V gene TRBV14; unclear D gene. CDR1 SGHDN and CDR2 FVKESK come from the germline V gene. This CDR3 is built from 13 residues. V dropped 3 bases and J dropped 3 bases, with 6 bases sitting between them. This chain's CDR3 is CASSHRSGNTIYF. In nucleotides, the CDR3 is TGTGCCAGCAGCCACCGGAGTGGAAACACCATATATTTT.

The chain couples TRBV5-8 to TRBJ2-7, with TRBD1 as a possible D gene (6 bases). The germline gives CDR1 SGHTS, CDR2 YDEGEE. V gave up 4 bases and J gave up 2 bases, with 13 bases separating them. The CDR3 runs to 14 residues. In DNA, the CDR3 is TGTGCCAGCAGCAAGACCGGGACAACCTACGAGCAGTACTTC. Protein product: CASSKTGTTYEQYF.

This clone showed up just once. CDR3 residues: CASSQRDNLTYEQYF. Written as DNA, the CDR3 is TGTGCCAGCAGCCAAAGGGACAACTTAACCTACGAGCAGTACTTC. V usage is TRBV5-6 and J usage is TRBJ2-7; maybe TRBD1 (6 bases). Between the trimmed V and J ends, which lost 4 bases and 2 bases, there was a span of 16 bases. The CDR3 spans 15 residues. Germline assignment: CDR1 SGHDT and CDR2 YYEEEE.

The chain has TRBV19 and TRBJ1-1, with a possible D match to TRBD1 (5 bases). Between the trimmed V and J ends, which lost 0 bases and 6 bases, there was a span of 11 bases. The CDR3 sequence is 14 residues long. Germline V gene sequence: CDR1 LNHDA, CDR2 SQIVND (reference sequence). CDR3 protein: CASSIDRAVSEAFF. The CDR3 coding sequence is TGTGCCAGTAGTATAGACAGGGCGGTATCTGAAGCTTTCTTT.

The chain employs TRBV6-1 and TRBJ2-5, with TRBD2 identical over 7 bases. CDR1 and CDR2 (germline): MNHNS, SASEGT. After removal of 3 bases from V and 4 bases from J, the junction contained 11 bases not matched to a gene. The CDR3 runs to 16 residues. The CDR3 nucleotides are TGTGCCAGCAGTGACTTTTGGGAGGGGCGCAGAGAGACCCAGTACTTC. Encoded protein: CASSDFWEGRRETQYF.

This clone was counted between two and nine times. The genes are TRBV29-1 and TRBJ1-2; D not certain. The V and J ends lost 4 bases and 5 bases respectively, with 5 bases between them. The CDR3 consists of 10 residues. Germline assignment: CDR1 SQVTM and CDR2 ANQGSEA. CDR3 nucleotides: TGCAGCGTTGGCGGATATGGCTACACCTTC. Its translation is CSVGGYGYTF.

In nucleotides, the CDR3 is TGTGCCAGCAGCCCCGGCGGAGGGTATAATGAAAAACTGTTTTTT. This gives the protein CASSPGGGYNEKLFF. V gene TRBV25-1 combines with J gene TRBJ1-4; D gene uncertain. The CDR3 is 15 amino acids. Trimming removed 6 bases at V and 4 bases at J, with 15 bases between. The germline V gene has CDR1 MGHDK and CDR2 SYGVNS.